Each of the 15 T cell receptor beta chains below was sequenced from the same sample in a study of T cells after yellow fever vaccination (dated by TCRdb to between 2017 and 2020). The treatment or condition tag for this specimen amounts to: live attenuated yellow fever vaccine strain. Libraries were made using 5' RACE. TCRdb names Illumina HiSeq 2500 as the instrument used. TCRdb reprocessing: public reads trimmed at Q25 with fastp, clones called with MiXCR, in-frame beta chains kept. All rows with the same CDR3 protein become a single entry with the most common DNA and genes. This sample is represented by approximately 550,000 distinct CDR3 sequences; less than 20% of them were singletons. The top ten clones comprise roughly 13% of the sample. The specimen comprised PBMCs, sampled 15 days after the yellow fever booster vaccination. These TCRs come from a man younger than 40 who received the YFV17D yellow fever vaccine.

The V call is TRBV6-6, the J call TRBJ2-7; perhaps TRBD2 as D (6 bases). In germline, CDR1 is MNHNY, CDR2 SVGAGI (reference sequence). V lost 10 bases, J lost 4 bases, and 17 bases lay in between. The CDR3 runs to 13 residues. The CDR3 here is CATKDREAYEQYF. CDR3 bases: TGTGCCACAAAGGATAGGGAGGCTTACGAGCAGTACTTC.

The chain uses TRBV10-3 and TRBJ2-2; weak D call: TRBD2 (5 bases). The CDR3 runs 14 residues. Germline values: CDR1 ENHRY, CDR2 SYGVKD. Trimming stripped 7 bases from V and 2 bases from J, with 11 bases between. CDR3 nucleotide sequence: TGTGCCATCAAGACGGGAACTAACACCGGGGAGCTGTTTTTT. Encoded protein: CAIKTGTNTGELFF.

The DNA of the CDR3 is TGCAGTGCTAGAGATTCACTAGCGGAGTCCTACGAGCAGTACTTC. It is translated as CSARDSLAESYEQYF. The chain combines TRBV20-1 with TRBJ2-7, with 8 bases matching TRBD2. CDR1 and CDR2 from the germline V gene are DFQATT and SNEGSKA (reference sequence). CDR3 size: 15 residues. V shed 0 bases, J shed 1 base, and the junction held 5 bases outside the gene matches.

This clonotype has only a few counts. This chain connects TRBV5-1 to TRBJ2-6; D may be TRBD1 (6 bases). The CDR3 loop spans 19 amino acids. The V and J ends lost 0 bases and 0 bases respectively, with 16 bases between them. Germline V gives CDR1 SGHRS, CDR2 YFSETQ. In DNA, the CDR3 is TGCGCCAGCAGCTTGGGGGGGCCCCTTGGAAGCTCTGGGGCCAACGTCCTGACTTTC. Translating it yields CASSLGGPLGSSGANVLTF.

This clonotype has a handful of counts. The chain recombines TRBV20-1 with TRBJ2-1; 8 bases agree with TRBD1. CDR1 and CDR2 from the germline V gene are DFQATT and SNEGSKA (reference sequence). The ends lost 3 bases at V and 2 bases at J; junction bases unmatched: 3. CDR3 length equals 14 residues. DNA for the CDR3: TGCAGTGCTAGCGACAGGGGTCCCTACAATGAGCAGTTCTTC. It is translated as CSASDRGPYNEQFF.

This clonotype was seen a few times. This chain joins TRBV28 and TRBJ1-6; D is unresolved. There are 14 residues in the CDR3. Germline loops: CDR1 MDHEN, CDR2 SYDVKM. Trimming took off 2 bases at V and 7 bases at J, with 9 bases between the two ends. The CDR3 coding sequence is TGTGCCAGCAGTTTACGGCGTTGGAATTCACCCCTCCACTTT. It yields the protein CASSLRRWNSPLHF.

This clonotype came up a few times. This chain links TRBV7-8 with TRBJ1-6, with TRBD1 matching over 7 bases. The CDR3 is 16 residues long. CDR1 and CDR2 (germline): SGHVS, FQNEAQ. The trim removed 4 bases at V and 7 bases at J, leaving 10 bases unmatched. CDR3 bases: TGTGCCAGCAGCTCCGCCTCAGGGGGAGGAAATTCACCCCTCCACTTT. Its translation is CASSSASGGGNSPLHF. Full variable domain (remainder filled in from reference TRBV7-8 and TRBJ1-6): GAGVSQSPRYKVAKRGQDVALRCDPISGHVSLFWYQQALGQGPEFLTYFQNEAQLDKSGLPSDRFFAERPEGSVSTLKIQRTQQEDSAVYLCASSSASGGGNSPLHFGNGTRLTVT.

This clonotype occurred a few times. The rearrangement uses TRBV15 and TRBJ2-3; no reliable D call. CDR1 is LNHNV and CDR2 is YYDKDF in the germline V gene (reference sequence). V was cut by 5 bases and J by 3 bases, with 12 bases left in between. The CDR3 sequence is 14 residues long. The CDR3 region has the DNA TGTGCCACCAGCCTCCGGGCCCAGACAGATACGCAGTATTTT. Protein: CATSLRAQTDTQYF.

The DNA for the CDR3 is TGTGCCAGCAGCCAACGAGGACAGCTCAGCACAGATACGCAGTATTTT. It is translated as CASSQRGQLSTDTQYF. The genes are TRBV7-2 and TRBJ2-3; tentative D call: TRBD1 (6 bases). CDR1 and CDR2 (germline): SGHTA, FQGNSA. V gave up 5 bases and J gave up 0 bases, with 15 bases separating them. This CDR3 contains 16 residues.

The chain carries TRBV28 and TRBJ2-7; D is uncertain. This CDR3 is built from 13 residues. Looked up from germline, CDR1 is MDHEN and CDR2 is SYDVKM. Trimming pared 8 bases from V and 4 bases from J, leaving 15 bases between. This CDR3 is CASSPEAGYEQYF. The CDR3, as DNA: TGTGCCAGCTCACCAGAGGCCGGGTACGAGCAGTACTTC. Drawing the rest from reference TRBV28 and TRBJ2-7, the complete variable domain is DVKVTQSSRYLVKRTGEKVFLECVQDMDHENMFWYRQDPGLGLRLIYFSYDVKMKEKGDIPEGYSVSREKKERFSLILESASTNQTSMYLCASSPEAGYEQYFGPGTRLTVT.

This rearrangement joins TRBV7-2 to TRBJ2-7, with 12 nucleotides matching TRBD2. J lost 4 bases, V lost 5 bases, and 6 bases had no gene match. The CDR3 spans 15 residues. Germline V gene data show CDR1 as SGHTA and CDR2 as FQGNSA. The CDR3 region is CASSTGLAGPYEQYF. CDR3 nucleotide sequence: TGTGCCAGCAGCACCGGACTAGCGGGACCTTACGAGCAGTACTTC.

This clonotype occurred a few times. The CDR3 DNA sequence: TGCAGCGTTGGGGGACAGGCGAGCTCCTACGAGCAGTACTTC. Translation gives CSVGGQASSYEQYF. This chain joins TRBV29-1 and TRBJ2-7; 8 nucleotides line up with TRBD1. After removal of 4 bases from V and 0 bases from J, the junction contained 5 bases not matched to a gene. The CDR3 is 14 residues long. CDR1 and CDR2 from the germline V gene are SQVTM and ANQGSEA.

This chain uses TRBV5-1 with TRBJ1-1; no clear D gene. V was trimmed by 2 bases and J by 3 bases, leaving 11 bases between them. This CDR3 has 14 residues. The germline V gene encodes CDR1 SGHRS and CDR2 YFSETQ. DNA for the CDR3: TGCGCCAGCAGCTTACAGTACGGGGACACTGAAGCTTTCTTT. Protein sequence: CASSLQYGDTEAFF.

This clonotype was seen a handful of times. The chain carries TRBV20-1 and TRBJ2-1; D call uncertain. Trimming left V 7 bases short and J 8 bases short, with 12 bases between. The CDR3 spans 11 residues. CDR1 is DFQATT, CDR2 SNEGSKA, per germline (reference sequence). The CDR3 nucleotides read TGCAGTGGCCGCCACCTCGATGAGCAGTTCTTC. Encoded protein: CSGRHLDEQFF.

The gene calls are TRBV7-9 and TRBJ2-7; D gene uncertain. Germline V gene lookup returns CDR1 SEHNR and CDR2 FQNEAQ (reference sequence). This CDR3 is 10 amino acids long. V shed 8 bases and J shed 6 bases, with 8 bases lying between them. The CDR3 region is CASDPSEQYF. In DNA, the CDR3 is TGTGCCAGCGACCCCTCCGAGCAGTACTTC.